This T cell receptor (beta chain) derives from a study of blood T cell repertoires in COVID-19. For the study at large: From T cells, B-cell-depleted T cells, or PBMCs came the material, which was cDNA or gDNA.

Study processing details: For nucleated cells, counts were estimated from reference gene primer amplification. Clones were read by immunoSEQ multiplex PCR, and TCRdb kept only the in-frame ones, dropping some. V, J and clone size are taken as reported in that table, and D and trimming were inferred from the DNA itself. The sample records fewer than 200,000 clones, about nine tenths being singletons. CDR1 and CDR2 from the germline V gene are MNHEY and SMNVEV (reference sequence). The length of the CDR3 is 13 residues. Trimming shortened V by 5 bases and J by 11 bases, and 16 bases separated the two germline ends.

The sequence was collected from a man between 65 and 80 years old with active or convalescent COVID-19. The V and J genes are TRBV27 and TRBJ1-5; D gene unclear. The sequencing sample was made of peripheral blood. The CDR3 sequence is CASSPAELRTQHF. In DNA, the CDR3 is TGTGCCAGCAGTCCTGCGGAGCTAAGGACCCAGCATTTT.